These 18 T cell receptor beta chains share one sample of origin, sequenced in a study of monozygotic twins with inflammatory bowel disease. After re-calling the 5' RACE reads, TCRdb lists one entry per CDR3 protein, DNA absent. In total, the table holds about 440,000 distinct CDR3 sequences. Sequencing was carried out using blood. The receptors come from a human donor with ulcerative colitis or Crohn's disease, or a healthy co-twin of an affected twin (not recorded which).

The chain links TRBV5-1 to TRBJ2-2; TCRdb picks TRBD1, but there is no DNA to check that call. Germline V lookup: CDR1 SGHRS, CDR2 YFSETQ. The CDR3 has 15 residues. CDR3 region: CASSLTGGHSGELFF.

The V gene is TRBV4-1, the J gene TRBJ2-1; the D call of TRBD1 rests on TCRdb alone, since no DNA is present to check it. Germline loops: CDR1 MGHRA, CDR2 YSYEKL. The CDR3 spans 16 residues. CDR3 residues: CASSQERGFSYNEQFF.

This chain links TRBV7-9 with TRBJ2-2. The CDR3 sequence is 14 residues long. Germline V gene lookup returns CDR1 SEHNR and CDR2 FQNEAQ (reference sequence). CDR3 region: CASSLAGVAGELFF.

V and J are TRBV5-1 and TRBJ1-2. The germline V gene encodes CDR1 SGHRS and CDR2 YFSETQ. This CDR3 is 14 amino acids long. The CDR3 sequence: CASSSADANYGYTF.

This chain uses TRBV12-3 or TRBV12-4 with TRBJ2-7; the D call from TCRdb, TRBD2, cannot be confirmed without DNA. CDR3 length: 15 amino acids. The CDR3 loop reads CASRSTSVSSYEQYF.

This chain joins TRBV7-2 and TRBJ2-5; with no DNA, the TCRdb D assignment of TRBD1 cannot be verified. In germline, CDR1 is SGHTA, CDR2 FQGNSA. The CDR3 covers 14 residues. CDR3: CASSQTGGKETQYF.

The rearrangement joins TRBV5-1 to TRBJ1-4. The V gene's germline CDR1 is SGHRS and CDR2 YFSETQ. The CDR3 runs 15 residues. The CDR3 loop reads CASSLEAGGYEKLFF.

The V and J genes are TRBV7-2 and TRBJ1-6; TCRdb outputs TRBD1, but without DNA this stays unchecked. From germline, CDR1 is SGHTA and CDR2 FQGNSA. The length of the CDR3 is 15 residues. CDR3 in amino acids: CASSYTSGVNSPLHF.

The rearrangement joins TRBV5-6 to TRBJ2-3. The CDR3 loop spans 15 amino acids. Germline lookup yields CDR1 SGHDT and CDR2 YYEEEE. CDR3 loop: CASTLASTSTDTQYF.

This sequence joins TRBV5-1 and TRBJ2-3. Germline CDR1 is SGHRS and CDR2 is YFSETQ. There are 16 residues in the CDR3. CDR3 sequence: CASSPGLAAGTDTQYF. Variable domain in full (rest from reference TRBV5-1 and TRBJ2-3): KAGVTQTPRYLIKTRGQQVTLSCSPISGHRSVSWYQQTPGQGLQFLFEYFSETQRNKGNFPGRFSGRQFSNSRSEMNVSTLELGDSALYLCASSPGLAAGTDTQYFGPGTRLTVL.

This sequence joins TRBV7-9 and TRBJ1-2; TCRdb proposes TRBD1, but this gene call is untestable without DNA. The CDR3 runs 14 residues. Germline CDR1 reads SEHNR; CDR2 reads FQNEAQ (reference sequence). The chain's CDR3 is CASSRGQGTNGYTF. The full variable domain, its missing parts supplied by reference TRBV7-9 and TRBJ1-2, is DTGVSQNPRHKITKRGQNVTFRCDPISEHNRLYWYRQTLGQGPEFLTYFQNEAQLEKSRLLSDRFSAERPKGSFSTLEIQRTEQGDSAMYLCASSRGQGTNGYTFGSGTRLTVV.

The CDR3 loop is CSVDRGSNEQFF. The V call is TRBV29-1, the J call TRBJ2-1; there is no DNA to check the TCRdb D call of TRBD1. The CDR3 is 12 residues long. Germline CDR1 is SQVTM and CDR2 is ANQGSEA.

CDR3 in amino acids: CSARDFKQGNEQFF. The gene calls are TRBV20-1 and TRBJ2-1; TCRdb designates TRBD1, a call that cannot be tested without DNA. This CDR3 is built from 14 residues. Germline CDR1 reads DFQATT; CDR2 reads SNEGSKA (reference sequence).

The genes are TRBV7-2 and TRBJ2-2. CDR1 is SGHTA, CDR2 FQGNSA, per germline. The CDR3 loop spans 12 amino acids. This CDR3 is CASSKYGGELFF.

The chain couples TRBV20-1 to TRBJ1-4; TCRdb's D gene call, TRBD1, goes unchecked for lack of DNA. The CDR3 length is 13 residues. Germline V lookup: CDR1 DFQATT, CDR2 SNEGSKA (reference sequence). CDR3 loop: CTAREGGGEKLFF.

This chain connects TRBV6-2 or TRBV6-3 to TRBJ1-1; TCRdb proposes TRBD1, but this gene call is untestable without DNA. Germline CDR1 is MNHEY and CDR2 is SVGEGT. The CDR3 covers 15 residues. The CDR3: CASRNGGSMNTEAFF.

The chain employs TRBV28 and TRBJ2-1; as DNA is missing, the TRBD2 call by TCRdb cannot be tested. CDR3 length: 14 residues. CDR1 is MDHEN, CDR2 SYDVKM, per germline. The CDR3 is CATVLAVDYNEQFF.

The genes are TRBV7-8 and TRBJ2-1; the TCRdb call, TRBD2, lacks DNA for checking. Germline-derived CDR1 and CDR2 are SGHVS and FQNEAQ. The CDR3 runs to 14 residues. The CDR3 loop reads CASSPLSRSNEQFF.